This TCR beta chain is drawn from a study of T cells in tuberculosis. Thawed, overnight-rested PBMC were stained with GMM-loaded CD1B tetramer, viability dye and anti-CD3, then sorted. The CD1B tetramers carried C32 glucose monomycolate purified from Rhodococcus equi. Measured with immunoSEQ multiplex PCR; TCRdb has only the in-frame clones, and not every one. Of 85,000 to 100,000 clones listed, roughly 90% are singletons. The germline gives CDR1 SGDLS, CDR2 YYNGEE. V was clipped by 0 bases and J by 2 bases, with 7 bases between them. This CDR3 region has 14 residues. The rearrangement links TRBV9 to TRBJ2-3; D gene uncertain. This receptor was taken from an adult woman with latent tuberculosis. Sequenced: CD1b-GMM tetramer-negative cells sorted from PBMCs. DNA for the CDR3: TGTGCCAGCAGCGTAGCCCCCTACACAGATACGCAGTATTTT. This codes for CASSVAPYTDTQYF.